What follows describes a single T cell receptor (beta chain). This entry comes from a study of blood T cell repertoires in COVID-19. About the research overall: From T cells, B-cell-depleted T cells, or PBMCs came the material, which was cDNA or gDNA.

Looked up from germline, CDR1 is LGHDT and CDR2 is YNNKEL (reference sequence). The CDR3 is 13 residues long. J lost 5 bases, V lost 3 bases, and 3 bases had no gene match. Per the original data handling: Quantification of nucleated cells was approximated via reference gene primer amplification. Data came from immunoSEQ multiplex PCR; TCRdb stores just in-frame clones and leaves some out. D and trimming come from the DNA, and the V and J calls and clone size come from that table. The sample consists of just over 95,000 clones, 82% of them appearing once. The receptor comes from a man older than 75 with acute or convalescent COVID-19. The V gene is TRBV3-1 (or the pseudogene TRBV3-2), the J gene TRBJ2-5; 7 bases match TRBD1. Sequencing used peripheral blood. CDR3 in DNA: TGTGCCAGCAGCCATAGGACAGGCGAGACCCAGTACTTC. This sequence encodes CASSHRTGETQYF.